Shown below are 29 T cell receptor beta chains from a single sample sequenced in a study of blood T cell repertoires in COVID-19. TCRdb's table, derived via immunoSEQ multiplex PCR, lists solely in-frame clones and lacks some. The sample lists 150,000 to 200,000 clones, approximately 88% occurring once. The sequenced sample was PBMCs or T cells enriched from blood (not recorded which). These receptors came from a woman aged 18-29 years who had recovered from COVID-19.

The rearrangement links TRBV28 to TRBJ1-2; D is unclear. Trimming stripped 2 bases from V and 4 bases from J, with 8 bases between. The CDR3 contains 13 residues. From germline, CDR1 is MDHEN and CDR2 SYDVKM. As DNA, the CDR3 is TGTGCCAGCAGTTTAAACGCGGGCTATGGCTACACCTTC. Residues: CASSLNAGYGYTF.

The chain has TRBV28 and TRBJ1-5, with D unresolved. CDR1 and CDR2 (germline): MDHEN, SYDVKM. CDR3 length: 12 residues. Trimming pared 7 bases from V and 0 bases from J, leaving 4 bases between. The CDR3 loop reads CASTSSNQPQHF. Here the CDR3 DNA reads TGTGCCAGCACCTCTAGCAATCAGCCCCAGCATTTT.

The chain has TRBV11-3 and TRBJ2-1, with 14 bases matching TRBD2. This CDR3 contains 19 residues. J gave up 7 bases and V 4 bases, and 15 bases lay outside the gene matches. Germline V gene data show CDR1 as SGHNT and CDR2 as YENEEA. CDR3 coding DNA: TGTGCCAGCAGCTCCGTGGACAGGGTCGGGACTAGCGGGGGAAATGAGCAGTTCTTC. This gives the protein CASSSVDRVGTSGGNEQFF.

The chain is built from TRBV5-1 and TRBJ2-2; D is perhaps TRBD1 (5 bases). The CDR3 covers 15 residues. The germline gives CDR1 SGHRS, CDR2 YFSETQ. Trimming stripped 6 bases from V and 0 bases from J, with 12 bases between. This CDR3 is CASTIIGANTGELFF. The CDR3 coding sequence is TGCGCCAGCACCATTATAGGGGCGAACACCGGGGAGCTGTTTTTT.

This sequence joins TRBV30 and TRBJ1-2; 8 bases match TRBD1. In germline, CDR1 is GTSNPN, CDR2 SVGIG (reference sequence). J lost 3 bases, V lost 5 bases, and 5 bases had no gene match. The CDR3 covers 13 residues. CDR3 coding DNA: TGTGCCTGGGAGACAGGGGTGGACTATGGCTACACCTTC. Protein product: CAWETGVDYGYTF. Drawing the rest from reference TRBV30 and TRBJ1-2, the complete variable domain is SQTIHQWPATLVQPVGSPLSLECTVEGTSNPNLYWYRQAAGRGLQLLFYSVGIGQISSEVPQNLSASRPQDRQFILSSKKLLLSDSGFYLCAWETGVDYGYTFGSGTRLTVV.

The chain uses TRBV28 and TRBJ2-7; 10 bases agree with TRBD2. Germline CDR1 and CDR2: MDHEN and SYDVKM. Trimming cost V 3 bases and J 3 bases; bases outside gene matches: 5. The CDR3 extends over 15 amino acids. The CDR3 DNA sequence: TGTGCCAGCAGTTTGTCGGCTAGCGGGAGCTACGAGCAGTACTTC. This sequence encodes CASSLSASGSYEQYF.

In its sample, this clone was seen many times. CDR3 sequence: CASSELAGGQETQYF. CDR3 DNA: TGTGCCAGCAGTGAACTAGCGGGGGGGCAAGAGACCCAGTACTTC. The chain employs TRBV6-1 and TRBJ2-5; TRBD2 matches at 12 bases. The CDR3 sequence is 15 residues long. Germline CDR1 MNHNS, CDR2 SASEGT. Losses at the gene ends were 2 bases for V and 2 bases for J; bases not matched to a gene: 0.

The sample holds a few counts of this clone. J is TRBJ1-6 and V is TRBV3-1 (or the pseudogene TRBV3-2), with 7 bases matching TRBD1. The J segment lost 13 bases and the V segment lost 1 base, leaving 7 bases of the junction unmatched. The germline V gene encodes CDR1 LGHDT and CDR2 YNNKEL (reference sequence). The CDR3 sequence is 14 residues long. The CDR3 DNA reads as TGTGCCAGCAGCCAAGCCCTACAGGGGTTCCCCCTCCACTTT. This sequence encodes CASSQALQGFPLHF.

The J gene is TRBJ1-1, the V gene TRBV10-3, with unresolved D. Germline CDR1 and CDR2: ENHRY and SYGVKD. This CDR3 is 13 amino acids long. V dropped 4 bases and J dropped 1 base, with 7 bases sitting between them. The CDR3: CAISGLPNTEAFF. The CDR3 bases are TGTGCCATCAGTGGGCTGCCGAACACTGAAGCTTTCTTT.

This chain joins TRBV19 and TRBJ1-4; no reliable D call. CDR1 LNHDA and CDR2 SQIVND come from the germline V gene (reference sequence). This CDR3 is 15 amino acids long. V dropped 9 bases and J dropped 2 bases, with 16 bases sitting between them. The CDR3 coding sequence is TGTGCCAGCACGCCTGCCCCGGGGACTAATGAAAAACTGTTTTTT. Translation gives CASTPAPGTNEKLFF.

In DNA form, the CDR3 reads TGCGCCAGCAGTGAGTCAAACGGGGTGTGGGGTGAAGCTTTCTTT. It codes for CASSESNGVWGEAFF. This chain links TRBV10-1 with TRBJ1-1; D is undetermined. CDR1 and CDR2 (germline): WNHNN, SYGVQD (reference sequence). The CDR3 contains 15 residues. Trimming stripped 0 bases from V and 7 bases from J, with 15 bases between.

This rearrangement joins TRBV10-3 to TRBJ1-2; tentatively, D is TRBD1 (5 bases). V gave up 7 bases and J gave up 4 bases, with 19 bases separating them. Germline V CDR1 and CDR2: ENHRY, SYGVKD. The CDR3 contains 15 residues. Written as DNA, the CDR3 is TGTGCCATCACCAGCCGGGCAGGCGACAGCTATGGCTACACCTTC. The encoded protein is CAITSRAGDSYGYTF.

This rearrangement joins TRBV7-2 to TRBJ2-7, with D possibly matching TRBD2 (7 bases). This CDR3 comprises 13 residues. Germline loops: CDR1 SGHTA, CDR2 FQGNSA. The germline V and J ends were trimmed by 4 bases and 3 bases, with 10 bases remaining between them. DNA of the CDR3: TGTGCCAGCAGCTCGAGGGGGGGCTACGAGCAGTACTTC. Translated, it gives CASSSRGGYEQYF.

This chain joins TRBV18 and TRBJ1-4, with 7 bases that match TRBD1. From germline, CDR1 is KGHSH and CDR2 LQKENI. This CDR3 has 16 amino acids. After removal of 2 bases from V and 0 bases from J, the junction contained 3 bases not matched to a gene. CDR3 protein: CASSPRQGPTNEKLFF. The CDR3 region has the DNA TGTGCCAGCTCACCAAGACAGGGTCCAACTAATGAAAAACTGTTTTTT.

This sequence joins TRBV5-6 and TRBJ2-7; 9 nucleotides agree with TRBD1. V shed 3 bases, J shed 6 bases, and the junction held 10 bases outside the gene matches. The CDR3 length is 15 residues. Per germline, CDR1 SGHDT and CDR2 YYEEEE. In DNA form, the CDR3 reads TGTGCCAGCAGCTACGGACAGGGGTTAACGATCGAGCAGTACTTC. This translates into CASSYGQGLTIEQYF.

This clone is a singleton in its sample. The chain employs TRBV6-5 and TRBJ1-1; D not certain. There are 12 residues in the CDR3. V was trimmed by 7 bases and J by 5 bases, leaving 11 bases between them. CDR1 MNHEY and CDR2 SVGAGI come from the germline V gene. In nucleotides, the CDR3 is TGTGCCAGCAATTTTTCCCAGACTGAAGCTTTCTTT. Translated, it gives CASNFSQTEAFF.

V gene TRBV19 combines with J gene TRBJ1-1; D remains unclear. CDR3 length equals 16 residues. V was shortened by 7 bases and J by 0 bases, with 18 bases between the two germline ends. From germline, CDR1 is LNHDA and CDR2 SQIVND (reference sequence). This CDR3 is CASNPRGSRMNTEAFF. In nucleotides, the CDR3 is TGTGCCAGTAACCCGCGGGGTAGCAGGATGAACACTGAAGCTTTCTTT.

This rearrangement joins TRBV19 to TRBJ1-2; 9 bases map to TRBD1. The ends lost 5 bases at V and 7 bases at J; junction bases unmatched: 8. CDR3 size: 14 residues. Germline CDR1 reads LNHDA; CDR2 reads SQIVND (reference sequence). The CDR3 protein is CASSPQTGGFGYTF. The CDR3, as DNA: TGTGCCAGTAGTCCTCAGACAGGGGGTTTTGGCTACACCTTC.

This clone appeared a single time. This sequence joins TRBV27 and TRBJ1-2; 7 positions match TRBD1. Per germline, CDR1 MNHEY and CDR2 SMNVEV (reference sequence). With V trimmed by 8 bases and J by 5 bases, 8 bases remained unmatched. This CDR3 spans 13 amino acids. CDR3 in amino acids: CASGRQGGYGYTF. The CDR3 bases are TGTGCCAGCGGACGACAGGGTGGGTATGGCTACACCTTC.

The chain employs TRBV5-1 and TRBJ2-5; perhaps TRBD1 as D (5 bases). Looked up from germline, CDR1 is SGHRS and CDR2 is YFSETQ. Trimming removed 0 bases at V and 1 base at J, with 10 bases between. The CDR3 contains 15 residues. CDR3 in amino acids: CASSLGSGIQETQYF. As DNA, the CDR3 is TGCGCCAGCAGCTTGGGTTCAGGGATCCAAGAGACCCAGTACTTC. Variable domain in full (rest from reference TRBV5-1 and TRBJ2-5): KAGVTQTPRYLIKTRGQQVTLSCSPISGHRSVSWYQQTPGQGLQFLFEYFSETQRNKGNFPGRFSGRQFSNSRSEMNVSTLELGDSALYLCASSLGSGIQETQYFGPGTRLLVL.

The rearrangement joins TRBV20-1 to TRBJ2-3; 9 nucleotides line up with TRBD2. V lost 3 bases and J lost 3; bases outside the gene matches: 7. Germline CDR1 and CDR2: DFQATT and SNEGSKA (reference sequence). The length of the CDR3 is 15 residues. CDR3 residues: CSASLSGSWTDTQYF. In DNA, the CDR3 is TGCAGTGCTAGTCTTAGCGGGAGTTGGACAGATACGCAGTATTTT.

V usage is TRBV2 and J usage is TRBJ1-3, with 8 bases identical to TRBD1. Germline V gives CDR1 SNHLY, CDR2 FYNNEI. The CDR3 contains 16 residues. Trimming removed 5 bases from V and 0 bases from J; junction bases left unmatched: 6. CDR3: CASSPGGHLSGNTIYF. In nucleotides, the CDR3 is TGTGCCAGCAGTCCAGGGGGCCACCTCTCTGGAAACACCATATATTTT.

As DNA, the CDR3 is TGTGCCAGCAGTTACGTCATGAACACTGAAGCTTTCTTT. Protein sequence: CASSYVMNTEAFF. This chain connects TRBV6-5 to TRBJ1-1; D unclear. The CDR3 has 13 amino acids. CDR1 and CDR2 from the germline V gene are MNHEY and SVGAGI. V was clipped by 2 bases and J by 0 bases, with 4 bases between them.

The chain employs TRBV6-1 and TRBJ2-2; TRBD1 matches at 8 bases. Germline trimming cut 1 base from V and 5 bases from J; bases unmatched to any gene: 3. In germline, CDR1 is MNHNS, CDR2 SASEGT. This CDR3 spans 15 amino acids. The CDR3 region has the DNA TGTGCCAGCAGTGAAGAGCAGGGGGCAACCGGGGAGCTGTTTTTT. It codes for CASSEEQGATGELFF.

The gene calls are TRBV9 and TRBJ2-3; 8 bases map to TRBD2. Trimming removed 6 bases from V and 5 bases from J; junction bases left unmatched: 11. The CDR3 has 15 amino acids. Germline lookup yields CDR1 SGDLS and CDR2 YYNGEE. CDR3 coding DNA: TGTGCCAGCAACCCCCCTGCGGGGGGTATAGATACGCAGTATTTT. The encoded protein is CASNPPAGGIDTQYF.

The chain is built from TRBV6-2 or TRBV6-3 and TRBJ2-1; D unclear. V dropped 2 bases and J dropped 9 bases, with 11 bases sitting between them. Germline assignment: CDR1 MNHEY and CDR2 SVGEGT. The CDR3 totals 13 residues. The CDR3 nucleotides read TGTGCCAGCAGTTACATAGCCTCGGGTGAGCAGTTCTTC. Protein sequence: CASSYIASGEQFF.

This CDR3 reads CASSLGLAGTYQETQYF. The CDR3 bases are TGTGCCAGCAGCTTGGGACTAGCGGGGACGTACCAAGAGACCCAGTACTTC. V is TRBV5-8 and J is TRBJ2-5; 11 bases are a match to TRBD2. This CDR3 has 17 amino acids. Trimming took 0 bases from V and 0 from J; bases not matched to a gene: 4. Germline CDR1 is SGHTS and CDR2 is YDEGEE.

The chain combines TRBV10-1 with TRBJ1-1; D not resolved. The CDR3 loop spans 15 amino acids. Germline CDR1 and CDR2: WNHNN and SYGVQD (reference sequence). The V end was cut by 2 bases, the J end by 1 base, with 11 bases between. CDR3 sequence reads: CASSEGREKNTEAFF. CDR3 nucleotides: TGCGCCAGCAGTGAGGGGCGGGAGAAGAACACTGAAGCTTTCTTT.

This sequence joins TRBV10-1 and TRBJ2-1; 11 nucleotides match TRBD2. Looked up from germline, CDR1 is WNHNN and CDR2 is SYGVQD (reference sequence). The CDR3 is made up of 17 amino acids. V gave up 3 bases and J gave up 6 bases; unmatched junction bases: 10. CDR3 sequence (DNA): TGCGCCAGCAGTGAAGTACCTAGCGGGAGGAGAGCCAATGAGCAGTTCTTC. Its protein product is CASSEVPSGRRANEQFF.